The source of this TCR beta chain is a study of CD8+CD57+ T cells in acquired aplastic anemia. Genomic DNA acted as the template from which TCR beta VDJ combination and CDR3 sequence profiling were carried out. TCRdb itself ran the reads through MiXCR, one entry per CDR3 protein. The sample holds 260,000 or so distinct CDR3 sequences; 45% to 50% are singletons and the top ten take about 8.3%. The J segment lost 7 bases and the V segment lost 3 bases, leaving 6 bases of the junction unmatched. Germline-derived CDR1 and CDR2 are MNHNS and SASEGT. The CDR3 consists of 16 residues. Before being chosen for sequencing, patients had shown CD8+CD57+ cell expansion by flow cytometry.

The chain is built from TRBV6-1 and TRBJ1-6; 10 bases match TRBD1. Sequenced material: sorted CD4+, CD8+, or CD8+CD57+ T cells (not recorded which) from PBMCs. This sequence originates from a human donor with aplastic anemia. CDR3 nucleotide sequence: TGTGCCAGCAGTGAGGGGACAGGGGCGGGCAATTCACCCCTCCACTTT. Translating it yields CASSEGTGAGNSPLHF.